Presented here are 23 T cell receptor beta chains from one specimen sequenced in a study of blood T cell repertoires in COVID-19. Measured with immunoSEQ multiplex PCR; TCRdb has only the in-frame clones, and not every one. The data show 250,000 to 300,000 clones, just under 90% seen once. The source material was PBMCs or T cells enriched from blood (not recorded which). The receptors were sampled from a woman in her 50s who had been exposed to COVID-19.

The V gene is TRBV28, the J gene TRBJ1-2; TRBD1 might be the D (6 bases). Germline CDR1 MDHEN, CDR2 SYDVKM. The CDR3 runs 13 residues. Trimming stripped 6 bases from V and 5 bases from J, with 13 bases between. The CDR3 loop is CASRSGTQYGYTF. CDR3 sequence (DNA): TGTGCCAGCAGATCCGGGACACAGTATGGCTACACCTTC.

This clone was seen a single time. V is TRBV2 and J is TRBJ2-7; 11 bases fit TRBD1. J lost 5 bases, V lost 4 bases, and 7 bases had no gene match. Germline V gene lookup returns CDR1 SNHLY and CDR2 FYNNEI. This CDR3 contains 15 residues. The CDR3, as DNA: TGTGCCAGCAGTGGGGGGACAGGGGGAATCAACGAGCAGTACTTC. Residues: CASSGGTGGINEQYF.

The V gene is TRBV7-2, the J gene TRBJ2-3; 8 bases fit TRBD2. Trimming at V came to 0 bases and at J to 0 bases, leaving 5 bases not matched to a gene. This CDR3 is built from 17 residues. Germline V gene lookup returns CDR1 SGHTA and CDR2 FQGNSA. In DNA form, the CDR3 reads TGTGCCAGCAGCTTAGCGGGAGCGGGGGCTAGCACAGATACGCAGTATTTT. Protein product: CASSLAGAGASTDTQYF.

The chain employs TRBV3-1 (or the pseudogene TRBV3-2) and TRBJ1-4, with 8 bases fitting TRBD1. The length of the CDR3 is 17 residues. With V trimmed by 5 bases and J by 7 bases, 15 bases remained unmatched. Germline CDR1 and CDR2: LGHDT and YNNKEL (reference sequence). This chain's CDR3 is CASSAPATGGKGEKLFF. CDR3 bases: TGTGCCAGCAGCGCCCCGGCCACAGGGGGTAAGGGTGAAAAACTGTTTTTT.

V is TRBV4-1 and J is TRBJ2-1, with 8 bases matching TRBD2. Germline lookup yields CDR1 MGHRA and CDR2 YSYEKL. CDR3 length: 17 residues. With V trimmed by 4 bases and J by 4 bases, 12 bases remained unmatched. The CDR3 region is CASSRGRGGLTYNEQFF. The DNA for the CDR3 is TGCGCCAGCAGCCGGGGACGGGGGGGGCTTACTTACAATGAGCAGTTCTTC.

The V and J genes are TRBV4-2 and TRBJ1-3; 8 nucleotides line up with TRBD1. With 3 bases clipped from V and 5 bases from J, the junction kept 6 bases outside the gene matches. Germline lookup yields CDR1 LGHNA and CDR2 YNFKEQ. This CDR3 comprises 15 residues. CDR3 residues: CASSHSDRERNTIYF. DNA of the CDR3: TGTGCCAGCAGCCATTCGGACAGGGAGAGAAACACCATATATTTT.

The chain recombines TRBV5-1 with TRBJ2-3, with 8 bases lining up with TRBD2. The V segment lost 3 bases and the J segment 4 bases; nucleotides outside the gene matches: 7. CDR3 length: 15 residues. The germline V gene has CDR1 SGHRS and CDR2 YFSETQ. The CDR3 region has the DNA TGCGCCAGCAGCTCCGGACTAGCAGCCTCAGATACGCAGTATTTT. Amino acid sequence: CASSSGLAASDTQYF.

This clone was seen once. The chain combines TRBV30 with TRBJ2-1, with D perhaps matching TRBD2 (6 bases). V lost 0 bases and J lost 7, with 19 bases in between. Germline V lookup: CDR1 GTSNPN, CDR2 SVGIG (reference sequence). This CDR3 has 16 residues. The CDR3 loop reads CAWSVTLGGTRNEQFF. The DNA for the CDR3 is TGTGCCTGGAGTGTAACCTTGGGGGGAACGAGGAATGAGCAGTTCTTC.

The chain has TRBV6-5 and TRBJ2-3; 7 nucleotides align to TRBD1. This CDR3 region has 14 residues. Per the germline V gene, CDR1 is MNHEY and CDR2 is SVGAGI. V lost 6 bases to trimming and J lost 2 bases; unmatched junction nucleotides: 5. CDR3 sequence (DNA): TGTGCCAGCAGACGAGGGGGCCCCACAGATACGCAGTATTTT. Translated: CASRRGGPTDTQYF.

The V and J genes are TRBV6-1 and TRBJ1-5; weak D call: TRBD1 (6 bases). V was clipped by 2 bases and J by 2 bases, with 10 bases between them. Per germline, CDR1 MNHNS and CDR2 SASEGT. The CDR3 sequence is 15 residues long. The chain's CDR3 is CASSEKGGRNQPQHF. CDR3 bases: TGTGCCAGCAGTGAAAAAGGGGGTCGCAATCAGCCCCAGCATTTT.

This chain joins TRBV2 and TRBJ1-1; TRBD1 agrees at 9 bases. This CDR3 spans 17 amino acids. The V segment lost 6 bases and the J segment 1 base; nucleotides outside the gene matches: 12. CDR1 and CDR2 (germline): SNHLY, FYNNEI. This CDR3 is CASRPGEGQGRNTEAFF. CDR3 bases: TGTGCCAGCAGGCCCGGGGAGGGACAGGGACGGAACACTGAAGCTTTCTTT.

In this sample, this clone turned up once. The CDR3 loop is CASSLNAGTSSTYEQYF. In DNA form, the CDR3 reads TGTGCCAGCAGTCTAAATGCCGGGACTAGCAGTACCTACGAGCAGTACTTC. The chain recombines TRBV27 with TRBJ2-7; 9 bases agree with TRBD2. CDR1 MNHEY and CDR2 SMNVEV come from the germline V gene (reference sequence). The CDR3 is 17 amino acids. With 5 bases clipped from V and 2 bases from J, the junction kept 13 bases outside the gene matches.

J is TRBJ2-7 and V is TRBV11-2, with a possible D match to TRBD2 (6 bases). V lost 1 base to trimming and J lost 6 bases, with 10 bases between them. Germline V CDR1 and CDR2: SGHAT, FQNNGV. This CDR3 is built from 13 residues. The CDR3: CASSLGRAAEQYF. As DNA, the CDR3 is TGTGCCAGCAGCTTAGGGAGGGCCGCCGAGCAGTACTTC.

This clone turned up a few times. The rearrangement uses TRBV11-2 and TRBJ2-7; 9 nucleotides match TRBD1. This CDR3 is built from 15 residues. Germline V gene data show CDR1 as SGHAT and CDR2 as FQNNGV. After removal of 0 bases from V and 6 bases from J, the junction contained 6 bases not matched to a gene. The CDR3 nucleotides read TGTGCCAGCAGCTTAGAACCCGGGACAGGGACCGAGCAGTACTTC. This encodes CASSLEPGTGTEQYF. Combining the CDR3 with reference TRBV11-2 and TRBJ2-7 gives the whole variable domain EAGVAQSPRYKIIEKRQSVAFWCNPISGHATLYWYQQILGQGPKLLIQFQNNGVVDDSQLPKDRFSAERLKGVDSTLKIQPAKLEDSAVYLCASSLEPGTGTEQYFGPGTRLTVT.

V and J are TRBV2 and TRBJ2-5; D perhaps matches TRBD1 (5 bases). V lost 6 bases and J 5 bases, leaving 13 bases between the germline ends. CDR3 length: 13 amino acids. CDR1 SNHLY and CDR2 FYNNEI come from the germline V gene. For the CDR3, the DNA is TGTGCCAGCAGGTGGCAGGGTGGCGAGACCCAGTACTTC. It specifies CASRWQGGETQYF.

CDR3 DNA sequence: TGCGCCAGCAGCCAAGATTTACAGGTCGGCAATCAGCCCCAGCATTTT. This translates into CASSQDLQVGNQPQHF. This chain joins TRBV4-1 and TRBJ1-5; possible D gene TRBD1, 5 bases. Trimming cost V 0 bases and J 2 bases, with 11 bases left between them. The germline gives CDR1 MGHRA, CDR2 YSYEKL. The CDR3 extends over 16 amino acids.

The chain combines TRBV19 with TRBJ1-5; D gene uncertain. Germline CDR1 reads LNHDA; CDR2 reads SQIVND (reference sequence). This CDR3 is built from 14 residues. V was shortened by 3 bases and J by 0 bases, with 6 bases between the two germline ends. The CDR3 DNA reads TGTGCCAGTAGTATTTCCTATAGCAATCAGCCCCAGCATTTT. Translated, it gives CASSISYSNQPQHF.

The chain recombines TRBV5-1 with TRBJ1-1, with TRBD1 identical over 7 bases. The CDR3 sequence is 17 residues long. The germline gives CDR1 SGHRS, CDR2 YFSETQ. V was pared by 4 bases and J by 0 bases, with 12 bases of the junction left unmatched. The CDR3 reads CASSLRTGTTVNTEAFF. The DNA for the CDR3 is TGCGCCAGCAGCCTTAGGACAGGTACAACAGTGAACACTGAAGCTTTCTTT.

This clone has more than one count but fewer than ten. The chain carries TRBV5-5 and TRBJ1-6; a possible D gene is TRBD1 (6 bases). Germline values: CDR1 SGHKS, CDR2 YYEKEE (reference sequence). Trimming took 0 bases from V and 9 from J, leaving 10 bases between them. The CDR3 consists of 14 residues. The CDR3 spells CASSLAGDRSPLHF. As DNA, the CDR3 is TGTGCCAGCAGCTTGGCAGGGGATCGTTCACCCCTCCACTTT.

V gene TRBV7-9 combines with J gene TRBJ2-2; 9 nucleotides line up with TRBD1. Germline trimming cut 8 bases from V and 8 bases from J; bases unmatched to any gene: 12. The CDR3 is 15 amino acids. Germline CDR1 is SEHNR and CDR2 is FQNEAQ (reference sequence). The CDR3 nucleotides read TGTGCCAGCGCCTGGGGGACAGGGTCGGCGGGGGAGCTGTTTTTT. This gives the protein CASAWGTGSAGELFF.

The chain is built from TRBV11-3 and TRBJ2-3; D may be TRBD1 (6 bases). The CDR3 length is 13 residues. CDR1 and CDR2 (germline): SGHNT, YENEEA. The ends were cut back, 4 bases at V and 4 bases at J, with 9 bases in the middle. The CDR3 bases are TGTGCCAGCAGCTCCCGACAGGCAGATACGCAGTATTTT. The encoded protein is CASSSRQADTQYF.

This chain uses TRBV6-1 with TRBJ2-3; 10 bases are a match to TRBD2. The CDR3 consists of 16 residues. The trim removed 2 bases at V and 6 bases at J, leaving 8 bases unmatched. The germline V gene encodes CDR1 MNHNS and CDR2 SASEGT. CDR3 protein: CASSEPHLAGDDTQYF. CDR3 DNA: TGTGCCAGCAGTGAACCCCATCTAGCGGGGGATGATACGCAGTATTTT.

The chain carries TRBV9 and TRBJ2-2; 9 nucleotides align to TRBD1. The J segment lost 5 bases and the V segment lost 2 bases, leaving 7 bases of the junction unmatched. Germline V lookup: CDR1 SGDLS, CDR2 YYNGEE. This CDR3 contains 16 residues. The CDR3, as DNA: TGTGCCAGCAGCGTTAACACAGGGGGCCAGACCGGGGAGCTGTTTTTT. Encoded protein: CASSVNTGGQTGELFF.